The present TCR beta chain was sequenced within a study of T cell responses to AZD1222 COVID-19 vaccine. The germline V and J ends were trimmed by 1 base and 5 bases, with 11 bases remaining between them. Germline V lookup: CDR1 KGHSH, CDR2 LQKENI. The CDR3 has 14 amino acids. Findings and limits, study-wide: The donors showed a predominance of white British ancestry and of females, with possible underestimation of clonal diversity. Baseline serostatus was positive in only a handful of AZD1222 recipients. Rises in breadth and depth of Spike-specific TCRs came after two AZD1222 doses. In the spike-specific TCR repertoire, nearly half reportedly target unmutated variant regions.

Concerning this clone itself: Antigen specificity is unknown.

TCRdb keeps only in-frame clones here, not all; method: immunoSEQ multiplex PCR. Of some 140,000 clones in the sample, over 90% were seen once. The chain couples TRBV18 to TRBJ1-2, with D hard to call. The sequence came from an adult in good health. Specimen: peripheral blood, collected on day 0 of AZD1222 vaccination. The CDR3 DNA sequence: TGTGCCAGCTCACCACAGATCGGATATTATGGCTACACCTTC. Its protein product is CASSPQIGYYGYTF.